This TCR beta chain emerged from a study of CD8 T cells in Susac syndrome. RNA, at roughly 0.45 to 1 ug, was reverse transcribed with random hexamers. immunoSEQ multiplex PCR amplified TCR beta CDR3 across 54 Vbeta, 13 Jbeta. TCRdb redid the calling of the immunoSEQ multiplex PCR reads with MiXCR, one entry per CDR3 protein. Of around 300,000 distinct CDR3 sequences listed, 92% are singletons. The CDR3 is 20 residues long. J was trimmed by 5 bases and V by 0 bases; bases with no gene match: 14. The germline V gene encodes CDR1 SGHTA and CDR2 FQGTGA. In blood CD8+ and CD4+ T cells, TCR beta underwent sequencing.

Sequenced sample: CD4+ T cells from PBMCs. The genes are TRBV7-3 and TRBJ2-2; 11 nucleotides line up with TRBD2. This TCR was recovered from a human donor with multiple sclerosis. The CDR3 DNA follows: TGTGCCAGCAGCTTAACCCCCCTAGCGGGGGGCCTAGGAGGGACCGGGGAGCTGTTTTTT. Translated: CASSLTPLAGGLGGTGELFF.